This TCR beta chain was sequenced during a study of blood T cell repertoires in COVID-19. The CDR3 totals 14 residues. Germline assignment: CDR1 SQVTM and CDR2 ANQGSEA. V was trimmed by 5 bases and J by 1 base, leaving 11 bases between them. The data were produced by immunoSEQ multiplex PCR, yet TCRdb's version contains in-frame clones alone and is incomplete. The table has 65,000 to 95,000 clones, just under 85% seen once; the top ten hold 15% to 20%. The sequenced material came from peripheral blood. This receptor was identified in a man at least 80 years old with active or convalescent COVID-19. V and J are TRBV29-1 and TRBJ2-2; D possibly corresponds to TRBD1 (6 bases). CDR3 in amino acids: CSVRGHGNTGELFF. DNA of the CDR3: TGCAGCGTTAGGGGACACGGGAACACCGGGGAGCTGTTTTTT.